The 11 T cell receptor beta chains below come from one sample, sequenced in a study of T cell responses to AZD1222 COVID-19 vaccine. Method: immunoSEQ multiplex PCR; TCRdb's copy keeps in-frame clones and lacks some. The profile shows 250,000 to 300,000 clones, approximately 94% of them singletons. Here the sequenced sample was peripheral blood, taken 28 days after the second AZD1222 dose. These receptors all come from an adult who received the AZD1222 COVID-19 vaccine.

The CDR3 bases are TGTGCCAGCAGCATCTCCCCGGGACAACTTCCTTACGAGCAGTACTTC. This gives the protein CASSISPGQLPYEQYF. The chain carries TRBV13 and TRBJ2-7, with D possibly TRBD1 on 6 matching bases. V was shortened by 5 bases and J by 4 bases, with 21 bases between the two germline ends. This CDR3 is 16 amino acids long. CDR1 and CDR2 (germline): PRHDT, FYEKMQ (reference sequence).

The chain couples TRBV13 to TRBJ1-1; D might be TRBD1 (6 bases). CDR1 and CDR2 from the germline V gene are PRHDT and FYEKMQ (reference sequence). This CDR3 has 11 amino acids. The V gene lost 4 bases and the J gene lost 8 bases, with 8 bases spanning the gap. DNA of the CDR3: TGTGCCAGCAGCTCAGGGGTAGAAGCTTTCTTT. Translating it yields CASSSGVEAFF.

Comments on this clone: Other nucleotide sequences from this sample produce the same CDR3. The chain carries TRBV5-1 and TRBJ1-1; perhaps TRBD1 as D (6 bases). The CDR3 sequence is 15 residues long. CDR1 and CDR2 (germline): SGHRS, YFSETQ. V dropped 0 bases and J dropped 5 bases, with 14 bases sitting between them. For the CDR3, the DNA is TGCGCCAGCAGCTTGGCGCCCACAGGGAATACTGAAGCTTTCTTT. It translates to CASSLAPTGNTEAFF.

CDR3: CASSLPSGNTGELFF. The DNA of the CDR3 is TGCGCCAGCAGCTTGCCCTCGGGGAACACCGGGGAGCTGTTTTTT. This chain joins TRBV5-1 and TRBJ2-2; D unclear. Trimming removed 1 base from V and 1 base from J, with 8 bases in between. This CDR3 region has 15 residues. CDR1 is SGHRS and CDR2 is YFSETQ in the germline V gene.

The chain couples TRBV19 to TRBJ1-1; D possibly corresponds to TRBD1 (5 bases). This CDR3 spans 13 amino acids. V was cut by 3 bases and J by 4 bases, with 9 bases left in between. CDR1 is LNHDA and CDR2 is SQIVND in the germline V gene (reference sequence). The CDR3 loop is CASSMQGPTEAFF. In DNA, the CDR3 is TGTGCCAGTAGTATGCAGGGACCCACTGAAGCTTTCTTT.

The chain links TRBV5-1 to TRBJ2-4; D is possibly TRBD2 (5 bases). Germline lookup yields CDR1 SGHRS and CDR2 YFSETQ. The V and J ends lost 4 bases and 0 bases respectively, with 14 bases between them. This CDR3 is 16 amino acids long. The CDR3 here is CASSPEGSVAKNIQYF. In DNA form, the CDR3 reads TGCGCCAGCAGCCCCGAGGGATCCGTAGCCAAAAACATTCAGTACTTC. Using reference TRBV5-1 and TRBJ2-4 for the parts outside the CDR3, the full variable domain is KAGVTQTPRYLIKTRGQQVTLSCSPISGHRSVSWYQQTPGQGLQFLFEYFSETQRNKGNFPGRFSGRQFSNSRSEMNVSTLELGDSALYLCASSPEGSVAKNIQYFGAGTRLSVL.

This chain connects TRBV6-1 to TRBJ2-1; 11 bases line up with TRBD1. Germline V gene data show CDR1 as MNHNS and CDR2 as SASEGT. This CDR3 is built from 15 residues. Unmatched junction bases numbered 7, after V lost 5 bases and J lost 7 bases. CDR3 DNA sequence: TGTGCCAGCAGTCCCCCCGGGACAGGGGGGAATGAGCAGTTCTTC. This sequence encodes CASSPPGTGGNEQFF.

DNA of the CDR3: TGTGCCAGCAGTCCGGACAGTTATGGCTACACCTTC. It is translated as CASSPDSYGYTF. The V call is TRBV12-3 or TRBV12-4, the J call TRBJ1-2, with D tentatively TRBD1 (6 bases). The V end was cut by 5 bases, the J end by 5 bases, with 9 bases between. The CDR3 is made up of 12 amino acids.

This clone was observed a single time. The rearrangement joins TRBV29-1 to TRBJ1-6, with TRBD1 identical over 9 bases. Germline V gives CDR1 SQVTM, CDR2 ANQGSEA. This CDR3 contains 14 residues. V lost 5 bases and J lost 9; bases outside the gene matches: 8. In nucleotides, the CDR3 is TGCAGCGTTTCAACCGGGACAGGGCGTTCACCCCTCCACTTT. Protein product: CSVSTGTGRSPLHF.

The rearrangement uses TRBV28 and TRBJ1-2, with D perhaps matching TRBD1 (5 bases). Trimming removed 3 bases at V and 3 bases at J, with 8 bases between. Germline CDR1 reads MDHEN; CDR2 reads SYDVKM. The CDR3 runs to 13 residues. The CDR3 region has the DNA TGTGCCAGCAGTTTGCACAGGTACTATGGCTACACCTTC. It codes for CASSLHRYYGYTF.

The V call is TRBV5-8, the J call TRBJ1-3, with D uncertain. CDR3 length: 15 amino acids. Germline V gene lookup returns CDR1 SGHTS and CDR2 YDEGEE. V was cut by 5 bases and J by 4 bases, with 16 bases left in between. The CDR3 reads CASRRRKGLGNTIYF. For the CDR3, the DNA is TGTGCCAGCAGGCGGAGGAAAGGCTTGGGAAACACCATATATTTT.